This TCR beta chain appears in the sequencing data of a study of graft-versus-host responses after intestinal transplantation. As for the study in general: The transplants performed in recipients were multivisceral, liver-intestinal, or isolated intestinal.

CDR1 and CDR2 (germline): SQVTM, ANQGSEA. This CDR3 spans 12 amino acids. With 7 bases clipped from V and 2 bases from J, the junction kept 2 bases outside the gene matches. Study-level results: The marrow of recipients harbored GvH clones, and ileum or blood showed some of them first.

Processed graft tissue released its intraepithelial and lamina propria lymphocytes. In regard to this clone: The target antigen is unknown.

Some clones are missing from TCRdb's copy, which holds only in-frame ones; the method was immunoSEQ multiplex PCR. The data hold 3,500 to 5,000 clones, with 65% to 90% observed a single time. This specimen was ileum tissue, taken nearly 670 days after intestinal transplant. The sequence derives from a human patient who received an intestinal transplant, so some T cells may come from the graft donor. The chain has TRBV29-1 and TRBJ1-3; 7 positions agree with TRBD1. The CDR3 sequence is CSAGTAGNTIYF. The DNA of the CDR3 is TGCAGCGCCGGGACAGCTGGAAACACCATATATTTT. Together with reference TRBV29-1 and TRBJ1-3, the CDR3 gives the full variable domain: SAVISQKPSRDICQRGTSLTIQCQVDSQVTMMFWYRQQPGQSLTLIATANQGSEATYESGFVIDKFPISRPNLTFSTLTVSNMSPEDSSIYLCSAGTAGNTIYFGEGSWLTVV.